This is a list of T cell receptor beta chains from one sample in a study of OX40 agonist ivuxolimab in advanced cancers. Measured with immunoSEQ multiplex PCR; TCRdb has only the in-frame clones, and not every one. In the table there are fewer than 80,000 clones, approximately 81% of which are singletons. The material sequenced was CD4+ or CD8+ T cells sorted from blood, taken in a trial of the OX40 agonist ivuxolimab. The receptors shown here come from an adult with an advanced solid tumor such as melanoma, head and neck, liver or kidney cancer. The CDR3 runs from the conserved cysteine through the conserved F or W.

v_gene	j_gene	CDR3aa
TRBV5-5	TRBJ2-7	CASSLVPGTYEQYF
TRBV19	TRBJ1-2	CASRVDPGPPGYTF
TRBV7-6	TRBJ1-5	CASSPEAGGSNQPQHF
TRBV6-1	TRBJ2-7	CASISTGRSYEQYF
TRBV18	TRBJ2-7	CASSLGREAHEQYF
TRBV4-3	TRBJ2-7	CASSDRDRGYEQYF
TRBV5-1	TRBJ2-5	CASSLQGQGFQTQYF
TRBV4-1	TRBJ1-5	CASSQDQDTSSNQPQHF
TRBV5-6	TRBJ2-5	CASSLRQGQETQYF
TRBV7-2	TRBJ1-5	CASSRDRGSNQPQHF
TRBV18	TRBJ1-1	CASSPPGTGGTEAFF
TRBV11-3	TRBJ2-7	CASSYGGVSYEQYF
TRBV10-3	TRBJ2-3	CAIRGGGTDTQYF
TRBV7-3	TRBJ2-3	CASSLMGDTQYF
TRBV9	TRBJ2-1	CASSVGTSSYNEQFF
TRBV7-2	TRBJ2-7	CASRRVVGGYEQYF
TRBV7-8	TRBJ2-1	CASRGRTGVHEQFF
TRBV10-3	TRBJ2-7	CAITKGQGKDEQYF
TRBV28	TRBJ1-2	CASRTPSTYGYTF
TRBV7-2	TRBJ1-2	CASSPDRNYGYTF
TRBV27	TRBJ2-7	CASSLFVQGYEQYF
TRBV6-1	TRBJ1-5	CASRPGQNVQPQHF
TRBV7-9	TRBJ2-1	CASSLAGAYNEQFF
TRBV6-5	TRBJ1-5	CASSDLINQPQHF
TRBV6-1	TRBJ1-2	CASTSTVIRYTF
TRBV11-1	TRBJ2-3	CASSSGQGVDTQYF
TRBV11-2	TRBJ2-2	CASSPLSGASAGELFF